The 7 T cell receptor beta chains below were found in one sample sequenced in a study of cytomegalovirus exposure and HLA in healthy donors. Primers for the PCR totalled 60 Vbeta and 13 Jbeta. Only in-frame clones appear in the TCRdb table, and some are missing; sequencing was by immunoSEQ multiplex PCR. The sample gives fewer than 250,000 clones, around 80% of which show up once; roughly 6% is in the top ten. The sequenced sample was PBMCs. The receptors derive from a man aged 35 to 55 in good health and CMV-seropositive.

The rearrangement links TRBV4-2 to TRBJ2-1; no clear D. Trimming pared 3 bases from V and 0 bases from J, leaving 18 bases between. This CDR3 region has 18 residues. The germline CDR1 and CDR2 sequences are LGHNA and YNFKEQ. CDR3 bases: TGTGCCAGCAGCCACAGTCGGTTAACGCCTAGCTCCTACAATGAGCAGTTCTTC. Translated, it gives CASSHSRLTPSSYNEQFF.

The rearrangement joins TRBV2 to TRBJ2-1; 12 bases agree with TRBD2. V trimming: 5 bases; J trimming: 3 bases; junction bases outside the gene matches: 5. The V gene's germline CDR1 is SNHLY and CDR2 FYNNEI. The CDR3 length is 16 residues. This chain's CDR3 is CASSTRLAGVYNEQFF. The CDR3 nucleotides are TGTGCCAGCAGTACACGACTAGCGGGAGTCTACAATGAGCAGTTCTTC.

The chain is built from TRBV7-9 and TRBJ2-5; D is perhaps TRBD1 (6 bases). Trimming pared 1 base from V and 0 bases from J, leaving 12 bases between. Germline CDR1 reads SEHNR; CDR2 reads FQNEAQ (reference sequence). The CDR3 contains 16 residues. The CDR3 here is CASSLVLDSNQETQYF. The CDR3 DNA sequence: TGTGCCAGCAGCTTAGTTTTGGACAGTAACCAAGAGACCCAGTACTTC.

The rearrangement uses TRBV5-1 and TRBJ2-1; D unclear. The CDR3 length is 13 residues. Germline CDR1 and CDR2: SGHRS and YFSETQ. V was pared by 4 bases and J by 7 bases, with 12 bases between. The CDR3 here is CASSPSTANEQFF. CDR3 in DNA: TGCGCCAGCAGCCCAAGTACAGCAAATGAGCAGTTCTTC.

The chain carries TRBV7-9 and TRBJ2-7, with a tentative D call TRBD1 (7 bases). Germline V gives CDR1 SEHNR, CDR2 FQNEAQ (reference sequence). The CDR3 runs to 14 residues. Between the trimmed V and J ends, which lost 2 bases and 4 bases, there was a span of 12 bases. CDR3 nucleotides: TGTGCCAGCAGCTTATTTCAGGGGGGTTACGAGCAGTACTTC. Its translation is CASSLFQGGYEQYF.

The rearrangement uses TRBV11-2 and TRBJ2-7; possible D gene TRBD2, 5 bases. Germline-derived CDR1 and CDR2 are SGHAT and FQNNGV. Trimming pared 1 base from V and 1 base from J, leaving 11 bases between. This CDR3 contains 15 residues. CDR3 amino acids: CASSLVASHSYEQYF. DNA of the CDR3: TGTGCCAGCAGCTTAGTGGCTAGCCATTCCTACGAGCAGTACTTC.

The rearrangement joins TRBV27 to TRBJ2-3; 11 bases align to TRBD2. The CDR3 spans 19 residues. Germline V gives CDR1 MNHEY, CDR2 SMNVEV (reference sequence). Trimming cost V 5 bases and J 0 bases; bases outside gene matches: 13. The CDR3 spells CASSLYTTSGNVSTDTQYF. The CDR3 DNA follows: TGTGCCAGCAGTCTCTACACGACTAGCGGGAACGTAAGCACAGATACGCAGTATTTT.